This T cell receptor beta chain emerged from a study of T cell changes during pregnancy in multiple sclerosis. Clones were sequenced by immunoSEQ multiplex PCR, and TCRdb holds only the in-frame ones, with some missing. The data contain fewer than 65,000 clones, 93% of them seen just once; the ten biggest clones take up 1.5% to 2%. Germline V gene lookup returns CDR1 SGDLS and CDR2 YYNGEE. There are 15 residues in the CDR3. The J segment lost 10 bases and the V segment lost 3 bases, leaving 10 bases of the junction unmatched. This clonotype originated in a female donor with multiple sclerosis, enrolled in a pregnancy study. Here the sequenced sample was peripheral blood, taken in the second trimester of pregnancy. The rearrangement uses TRBV9 and TRBJ2-1; 10 bases align to TRBD1. The CDR3 reads CASSATGTGVGEQFF. In nucleotides, the CDR3 is TGTGCCAGCAGCGCGACCGGGACAGGGGTTGGGGAGCAGTTCTTC.